The rows below give T cell receptor beta chains drawn from one sample of a study of T-cell memory formation after mild COVID-19. MiXCR, run by TCRdb on the 5' RACE reads, gives a single entry per CDR3 protein. The table lists more than 300,000 distinct CDR3 sequences, about 13% of them singletons. The specimen was PBMCs or a T cell subset sorted from them (not recorded which). Source of these receptors: a man between 18 and 35 years old who had mild COVID-19 (a few samples of this study predate the infection). Cell type and time point are not known. CDR3s include the opening cysteine and the closing phenylalanine or tryptophan. The D gene is left open where the match is weak. Size is stated for part of the rows, as once, few or many counts, or as a class when the clone is expanded.

d_gene	abundance	v_gene	j_gene	CDR3nt	CDR3aa
TRBD1	few	TRBV15	TRBJ2-7	TGTGCCACCAGCGACCGGGACAGTTACGAGCAGTACTTC	CATSDRDSYEQYF
TRBD1	once	TRBV4-2	TRBJ2-7	TGTGCCAGCAGCCATGAGACAGGGCCGTCCTACGAGCAGTACTTC	CASSHETGPSYEQYF
TRBD2	many	TRBV5-1	TRBJ2-1	TGCGCCAGCAGCTTGGAGAGCGGGGGGTCTAATGAGCAGTTCTTC	CASSLESGGSNEQFF
TRBD2	few	TRBV9	TRBJ2-6	TGTGCCAGCAGCGTAGTTGTCGGGGGGTCCGGGGCCAACGTCCTGACTTTC	CASSVVVGGSGANVLTF
TRBD2	NA	TRBV6-5	TRBJ2-3	TGTGCCAGCAGTTACTCTCCTAGCGGGGGGGCCCCAGATACGCAGTATTTT	CASSYSPSGGAPDTQYF
NA	NA	TRBV11-2	TRBJ1-1	TGTGCCAGCAGCCCCACAACAGGTTCTCAAAGGCACACTGAAGCTTTCTTT	CASSPTTGSQRHTEAFF
TRBD1	few	TRBV9	TRBJ1-2	TGTGCCAGCAGCGAGGGACAGGATTATGGCTACACCTTC	CASSEGQDYGYTF
NA	few	TRBV29-1	TRBJ2-3	TGCAGCGTTGAAGATCAAGGGAGTACCACAGATACGCAGTATTTT	CSVEDQGSTTDTQYF
TRBD2	NA	TRBV10-3	TRBJ2-1	TGTGCCATCAGTGGAAGTAGCGGGAGCCTAAGTTACAATGAGCAGTTCTTC	CAISGSSGSLSYNEQFF
NA	once	TRBV20-1	TRBJ1-2	TGCAGTGCTAGAGTTGTACTCCTTCAGTCGTATGGCTACACCTTC	CSARVVLLQSYGYTF